What follows are 14 T cell receptor beta chains derived from one specimen sequenced in a study of synovial regulatory T cells in juvenile arthritis. The table came from immunoSEQ multiplex PCR; TCRdb's copy has only in-frame clones and leaves some out. The sample totals 9,000 to 10,000 clones. Sequencing input: Treg cells from blood. Subset of the sample: remaining (HLA-DR-negative) circulating blood Treg cells. The receptor set was obtained from a donor aged 2-30 years with juvenile idiopathic arthritis.

This sequence joins TRBV10-1 and TRBJ2-7; TCRdb calls TRBD2, which cannot be checked without DNA. This CDR3 contains 15 residues. No DNA was logged. The germline CDR1 and CDR2 sequences are WNHNN and SYGVQD (reference sequence). CDR3 sequence reads: CASSPYHGGVYEQYF.

J is TRBJ1-2 and V is TRBV10-3. The CDR3 runs 10 residues. The record lacks a DNA sequence. The germline gives CDR1 ENHRY, CDR2 SYGVKD. The CDR3 sequence: CAIWGNGYTF.

The V and J genes are TRBV19 and TRBJ2-5; the TCRdb D gene call, TRBD1, has no DNA to confirm it. From germline, CDR1 is LNHDA and CDR2 SQIVND (reference sequence). The CDR3 consists of 16 residues. The nucleotide record is missing. CDR3 sequence reads: CASSMADRGFQETQYF.

The chain carries TRBV18 and TRBJ2-5; the D call of TRBD2 rests on TCRdb alone, since no DNA is present to check it. Germline CDR1 KGHSH, CDR2 LQKENI. CDR3 length: 12 residues. DNA for this receptor is not on file. The CDR3 reads CASSPGAETQYF.

The chain recombines TRBV4-3 with TRBJ2-1; the D call of TRBD2 rests on TCRdb alone, since no DNA is present to check it. The CDR3 covers 15 residues. The protein alone is recorded here. CDR1 and CDR2 from the germline V gene are LGHNA and YSLEER. The chain's CDR3 is CASSRDYPQGDEQFF.

This CDR3 is CASSIGTETSTDTQYF. The V and J genes are TRBV5-1 and TRBJ2-3. CDR1 and CDR2 (germline): SGHRS, YFSETQ. The CDR3 covers 16 residues. Only the protein is available.

The chain is built from TRBV30 and TRBJ2-7; without DNA, the TCRdb call of TRBD2 cannot be checked. CDR1 GTSNPN and CDR2 SVGIG come from the germline V gene (reference sequence). The CDR3 length is 14 residues. Only the protein sequence is given. The CDR3 loop reads CAWRPYRDYGRQYF. The complete variable domain, with remaining parts taken from reference TRBV30 and TRBJ2-7, reads SQTIHQWPATLVQPVGSPLSLECTVEGTSNPNLYWYRQAAGRGLQLLFYSVGIGQISSEVPQNLSASRPQDRQFILSSKKLLLSDSGFYLCAWRPYRDYGRQYFGPGTRLTVT.

The chain uses TRBV5-6 and TRBJ2-2. Germline loops: CDR1 SGHDT, CDR2 YYEEEE. CDR3 length equals 14 residues. No nucleotide data were recorded. The CDR3 is CASSLAGGQNKLFF.

The chain links TRBV11-2 to TRBJ2-1. The CDR3 contains 16 residues. Only the protein is available. The germline gives CDR1 SGHAT, CDR2 FQNNGV. The CDR3 reads CASSFLSRDLYNEQFF.

V and J are TRBV5-6 and TRBJ1-2; absent DNA, TCRdb's TRBD1 call cannot be checked. The CDR3 is made up of 13 amino acids. No DNA is recorded. CDR1 SGHDT and CDR2 YYEEEE come from the germline V gene. CDR3 loop: CASSWTGRKGYTF.

This sequence joins TRBV10-3 and TRBJ2-3; absent DNA, TCRdb's TRBD1 call cannot be checked. The CDR3 length is 14 residues. No nucleotide data were recorded. CDR1 and CDR2 (germline): ENHRY, SYGVKD. Here the CDR3 reads CAISGRDRADTQYF.

The chain has TRBV7-8 and TRBJ2-5; checking the TCRdb D call of TRBD2 is not possible without DNA. This CDR3 has 15 residues. No DNA appears here. The V gene's germline CDR1 is SGHVS and CDR2 FQNEAQ. The CDR3 loop reads CASSLVGLVGETQYF.

The rearrangement joins TRBV7-6 to TRBJ2-1; the TCRdb call, TRBD1, lacks DNA for checking. CDR3 length equals 15 residues. DNA was not recorded. From germline, CDR1 is SGHVS and CDR2 FNYEAQ. CDR3 sequence reads: CASSSGQIRDNEQFF.

The CDR3 reads CASRLAGHGGYTF. This chain links TRBV27 with TRBJ1-2. Germline CDR1 is MNHEY and CDR2 is SMNVEV (reference sequence). CDR3 length: 13 residues. DNA is not recorded here.